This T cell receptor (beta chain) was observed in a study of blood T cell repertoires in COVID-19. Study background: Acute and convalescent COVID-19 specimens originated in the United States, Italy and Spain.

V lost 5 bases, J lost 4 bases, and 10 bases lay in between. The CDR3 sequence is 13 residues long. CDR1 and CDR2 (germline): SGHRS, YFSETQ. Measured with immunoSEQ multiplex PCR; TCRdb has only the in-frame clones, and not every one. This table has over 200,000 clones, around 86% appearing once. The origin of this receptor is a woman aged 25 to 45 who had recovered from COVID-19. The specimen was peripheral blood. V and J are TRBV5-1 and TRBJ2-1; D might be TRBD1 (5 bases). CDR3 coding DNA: TGCGCCAGCAGGGGTACAGGATACAATGAGCAGTTCTTC. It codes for CASRGTGYNEQFF.